These 13 T cell receptor beta chains were sequenced from one sample in a study of identical twins' blood T cells. Each CDR3 protein gets one entry after TCRdb re-called the 5' RACE reads with MiXCR. Found here are 300,000 to 450,000 distinct CDR3 sequences, around 30% of them singletons; the top ten hold roughly 6.1%. Sequenced sample: PBMCs. The receptors originated from a woman aged 18 to 50 in good health.

The V gene is TRBV20-1, the J gene TRBJ2-1; D not resolved. The germline V gene encodes CDR1 DFQATT and CDR2 SNEGSKA (reference sequence). Trimming cost V 1 base and J 8 bases, with 6 bases left between them. The CDR3 extends over 11 amino acids. In nucleotides, the CDR3 is TGCAGTGCTAGAGTAAGCGATGAGCAGTTCTTC. This sequence encodes CSARVSDEQFF.

The genes are TRBV6-6 and TRBJ1-2; 10 bases are a match to TRBD1. V shed 6 bases, J shed 5 bases, and the junction held 6 bases outside the gene matches. The V gene's germline CDR1 is MNHNY and CDR2 SVGAGI (reference sequence). The CDR3 has 14 residues. CDR3 amino acids: CASRRQGAWYGYTF. DNA for the CDR3: TGTGCCAGCAGGAGACAGGGGGCTTGGTATGGCTACACCTTC.

This clonotype has just a few counts. The chain links TRBV19 to TRBJ1-2; D not certain. Deletions cut 7 bases from V and 7 bases from J, with 19 bases between. CDR1 and CDR2 from the germline V gene are LNHDA and SQIVND (reference sequence). This CDR3 has 14 amino acids. This CDR3 reads CASTTRMYSGGYTF. CDR3 in DNA: TGTGCCAGTACTACCCGGATGTACTCGGGTGGCTACACCTTC.

This clonotype was recorded a few times. This chain joins TRBV5-1 and TRBJ2-4; D is perhaps TRBD1 (7 bases). The V gene's germline CDR1 is SGHRS and CDR2 YFSETQ. Trimming pared 4 bases from V and 7 bases from J, leaving 15 bases between. This CDR3 contains 14 residues. The CDR3 bases are TGCGCCAGCAGCGCGGGACAGCTTAGGAACATTCAGTACTTC. This gives the protein CASSAGQLRNIQYF.

The chain carries TRBV5-5 and TRBJ1-1; the D gene is possibly TRBD1 (6 bases). V lost 1 base and J lost 6, with 10 bases in between. Germline CDR1 is SGHKS and CDR2 is YYEKEE (reference sequence). The CDR3 length is 13 residues. The CDR3 here is CASSLQGGSEAFF. CDR3 in DNA: TGTGCCAGCAGCTTGCAAGGGGGATCTGAAGCTTTCTTT.

Concerning this clonotype itself: Relative to the germline gene, one junction end is altered; a read error may explain this. CDR3 protein: CASNYGGEVSEKLFF. The CDR3 DNA is TGTGCCAGCAATTACGGCGGGGAAGTTTCTGAAAAACTGTTTTTT. The chain has TRBV6-2 or TRBV6-3 and TRBJ1-4; no firm D call. CDR3 length equals 15 residues. CDR1 and CDR2 (germline): MNHEY, SVGEGT.

The chain joins TRBV7-9 to TRBJ1-6, with 7 positions matching TRBD1. V shed 6 bases, J shed 6 bases, and the junction held 8 bases outside the gene matches. The CDR3 covers 15 residues. The germline V gene has CDR1 SEHNR and CDR2 FQNEAQ (reference sequence). The CDR3 protein is CASSLKGQPNSPLHF. DNA for the CDR3: TGTGCCAGCAGTTTGAAGGGACAGCCTAATTCACCCCTCCACTTT.

Details on this clonotype: This could be a read error, since a much larger clone is one nucleotide away. The CDR3 DNA reads TGCAGTGCTAGAGGCAGCTCCAATCAGCCCCAGCATTTT. It specifies CSARGSSNQPQHF. The chain recombines TRBV20-1 with TRBJ1-5; D gene uncertain. Trimming took off 1 base at V and 3 bases at J, with 7 bases between the two ends. The CDR3 loop spans 13 amino acids. The germline V gene has CDR1 DFQATT and CDR2 SNEGSKA (reference sequence).

The CDR3 loop reads CASKAGNTEAFF. The CDR3 DNA reads TGTGCCAGTAAGGCGGGGAACACTGAAGCTTTCTTT. The chain has TRBV19 and TRBJ1-1; D is uncertain. This CDR3 spans 12 amino acids. CDR1 LNHDA and CDR2 SQIVND come from the germline V gene (reference sequence). V lost 7 bases, J lost 1 base, and 7 bases lay in between.

This clonotype was seen more than once but under ten times. V gene TRBV7-9 combines with J gene TRBJ1-2; D remains ambiguous. In germline, CDR1 is SEHNR, CDR2 FQNEAQ (reference sequence). This CDR3 has 17 amino acids. Deletions cut 3 bases from V and 7 bases from J, with 24 bases between. DNA for the CDR3: TGTGCCAGCAGCTTGGCCGTGGGTCCCACGACCTTGATTGGCTACACCTTC. The encoded protein is CASSLAVGPTTLIGYTF. Full variable domain (rest looked up from reference TRBV7-9 and TRBJ1-2): DTGVSQNPRHKITKRGQNVTFRCDPISEHNRLYWYRQTLGQGPEFLTYFQNEAQLEKSRLLSDRFSAERPKGSFSTLEIQRTEQGDSAMYLCASSLAVGPTTLIGYTFGSGTRLTVV.

This chain connects TRBV3-1 to TRBJ2-5, with D perhaps TRBD2 (5 bases). Germline V gene data show CDR1 as LGHDT and CDR2 as YNNKEL (reference sequence). The CDR3 spans 14 residues. V was cut by 11 bases and J by 1 base, with 17 bases left in between. The CDR3 here is CAASSRAFQETQYF. CDR3 bases: TGTGCCGCGTCTTCGAGGGCCTTCCAAGAGACCCAGTACTTC.

This clonotype occurred a few times. V gene TRBV5-6 combines with J gene TRBJ2-1; 7 bases are shared with TRBD2. Germline V CDR1 and CDR2: SGHDT, YYEEEE. The CDR3 is 13 amino acids. V dropped 4 bases and J dropped 5; count of bases not matched to a gene: 3. Here the CDR3 DNA reads TGTGCCAGCAGCATCGGACTAGACAATGAGCAGTTCTTC. Encoded protein: CASSIGLDNEQFF.

This clonotype was observed a handful of times. This rearrangement joins TRBV12-5 to TRBJ2-1; D is possibly TRBD1 (6 bases). The CDR3 has 13 residues. With 6 bases removed from V and 7 bases from J, the gap between germline ends came to 13 bases. Germline CDR1 and CDR2: LGHNT and FRNRAP. The CDR3 here is CASGAGVVNEQFF. The CDR3 nucleotides read TGTGCTAGTGGGGCAGGGGTGGTGAATGAGCAGTTCTTC.